What follows are 5 T cell receptor beta chains derived from one specimen sequenced in a study of cytomegalovirus exposure and HLA in healthy donors. PCR used 60 Vbeta primers and 13 Jbeta primers. Only in-frame clones appear in the TCRdb table, and some are missing; sequencing was by immunoSEQ multiplex PCR. The sample has just over 150,000 clones; approximately 70% are singletons. Sequencing was performed on PBMCs. Every receptor here comes from a man aged 35 to 55 in good health and CMV-seropositive.

The DNA of the CDR3 is TGTGCCAGCAGCCCTGGGACAGGGGGTAACTATGGCTACACCTTC. Protein sequence: CASSPGTGGNYGYTF. The chain links TRBV9 to TRBJ1-2; 11 bases match TRBD1. CDR3 length: 15 amino acids. The V segment lost 4 bases and the J segment 1 base; nucleotides outside the gene matches: 3. The germline gives CDR1 SGDLS, CDR2 YYNGEE.

This clone was detected a few times. This chain uses TRBV7-2 with TRBJ2-3; TRBD1 aligns across 9 bases. The germline gives CDR1 SGHTA, CDR2 FQGNSA. CDR3 length equals 15 residues. With 5 bases clipped from V and 2 bases from J, the junction kept 5 bases outside the gene matches. CDR3 DNA: TGTGCCAGCAGCCTGGGACAGGGAGACACAGATACGCAGTATTTT. Encoded protein: CASSLGQGDTDTQYF.

The chain joins TRBV7-8 to TRBJ1-1; TRBD1 agrees at 7 bases. This CDR3 has 14 amino acids. Losses at the gene ends were 5 bases for V and 0 bases for J; bases not matched to a gene: 3. Per the germline V gene, CDR1 is SGHVS and CDR2 is FQNEAQ. This CDR3 reads CASSRDSLNTEAFF. DNA for the CDR3: TGTGCCAGCAGCCGGGACAGTTTGAACACTGAAGCTTTCTTT.

The V call is TRBV12-5, the J call TRBJ2-5, with 10 positions matching TRBD1. Germline CDR1 LGHNT, CDR2 FRNRAP. Unmatched junction bases numbered 6, after V lost 8 bases and J lost 0 bases. This CDR3 spans 15 amino acids. The chain's CDR3 is CASTQGQGYQETQYF. In DNA, the CDR3 is TGTGCTAGTACCCAGGGACAGGGGTACCAAGAGACCCAGTACTTC. Complete variable domain (other parts from reference TRBV12-5 and TRBJ2-5): DARVTQTPRHKVTEMGQEVTMRCQPILGHNTVFWYRQTMMQGLELLAYFRNRAPLDDSGMPKDRFSAEMPDATLATLKIQPSEPRDSAVYFCASTQGQGYQETQYFGPGTRLLVL.

V usage is TRBV4-1 and J usage is TRBJ2-1; D might be TRBD2 (7 bases). V lost 0 bases and J 11 bases, leaving 20 bases between the germline ends. CDR3 length: 16 amino acids. CDR1 is MGHRA and CDR2 is YSYEKL in the germline V gene. CDR3 residues: CASSQEGGGGHGQQFF. CDR3 DNA: TGCGCCAGCAGCCAAGAGGGGGGAGGGGGTCATGGCCAGCAGTTCTTC.